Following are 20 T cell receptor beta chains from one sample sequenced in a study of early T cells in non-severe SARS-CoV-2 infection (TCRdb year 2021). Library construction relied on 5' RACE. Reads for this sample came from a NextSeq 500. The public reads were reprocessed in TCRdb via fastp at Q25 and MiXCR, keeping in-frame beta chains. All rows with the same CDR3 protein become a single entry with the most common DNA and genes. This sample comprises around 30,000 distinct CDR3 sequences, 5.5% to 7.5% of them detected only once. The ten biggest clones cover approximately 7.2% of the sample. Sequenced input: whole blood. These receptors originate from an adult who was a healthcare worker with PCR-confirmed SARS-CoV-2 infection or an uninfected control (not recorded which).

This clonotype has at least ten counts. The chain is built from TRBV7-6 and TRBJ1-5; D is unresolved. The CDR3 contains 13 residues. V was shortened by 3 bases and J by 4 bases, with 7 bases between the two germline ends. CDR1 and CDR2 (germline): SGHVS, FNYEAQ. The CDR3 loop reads CASSFSANQPQHF. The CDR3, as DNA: TGTGCCAGCAGCTTTTCTGCAAATCAGCCCCAGCATTTT. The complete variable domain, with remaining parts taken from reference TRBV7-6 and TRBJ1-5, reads GAGVSQSPRYKVTKRGQDVALRCDPISGHVSLYWYRQALGQGPEFLTYFNYEAQQDKSGLPNDRFSAERPEGSISTLTIQRTEQRDSAMYRCASSFSANQPQHFGDGTRLSIL.

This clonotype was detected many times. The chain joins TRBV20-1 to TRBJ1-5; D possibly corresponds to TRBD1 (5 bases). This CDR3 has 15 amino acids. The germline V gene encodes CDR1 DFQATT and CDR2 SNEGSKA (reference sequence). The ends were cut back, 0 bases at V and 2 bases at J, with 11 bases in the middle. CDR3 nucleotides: TGCAGTGCTAGAGATATCAGGGTGGGCAATCAGCCCCAGCATTTT. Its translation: CSARDIRVGNQPQHF.

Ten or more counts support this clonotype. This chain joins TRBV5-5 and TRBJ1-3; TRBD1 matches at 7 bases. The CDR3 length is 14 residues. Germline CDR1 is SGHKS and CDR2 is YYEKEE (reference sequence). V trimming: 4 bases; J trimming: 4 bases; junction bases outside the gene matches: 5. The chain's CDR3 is CASSVTGEGNTIYF. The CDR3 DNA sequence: TGTGCCAGCAGCGTTACAGGGGAAGGAAACACCATATATTTT.

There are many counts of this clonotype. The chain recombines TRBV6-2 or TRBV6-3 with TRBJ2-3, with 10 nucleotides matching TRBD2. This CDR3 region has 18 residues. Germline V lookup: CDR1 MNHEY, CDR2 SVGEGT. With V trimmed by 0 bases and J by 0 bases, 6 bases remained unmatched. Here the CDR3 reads CASSYSPILAGSTDTQYF. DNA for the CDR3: TGTGCCAGCAGTTACTCGCCCATACTAGCGGGAAGCACAGATACGCAGTATTTT.

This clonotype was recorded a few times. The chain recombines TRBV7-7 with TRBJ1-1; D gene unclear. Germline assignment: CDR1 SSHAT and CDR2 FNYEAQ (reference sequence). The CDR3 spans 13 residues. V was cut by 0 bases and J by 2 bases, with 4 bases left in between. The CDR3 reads CASSLADNTEAFF. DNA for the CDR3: TGTGCCAGCAGCTTAGCAGACAACACTGAAGCTTTCTTT.

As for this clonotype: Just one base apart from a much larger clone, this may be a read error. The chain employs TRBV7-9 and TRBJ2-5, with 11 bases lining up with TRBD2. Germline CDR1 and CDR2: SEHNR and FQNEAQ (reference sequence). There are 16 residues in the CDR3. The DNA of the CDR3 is TGTGCCAGCAGCCAAAAGGGACTAGCGGTCCGAGAGTCCCAGTACTTC. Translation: CASSQKGLAVRESQYF.

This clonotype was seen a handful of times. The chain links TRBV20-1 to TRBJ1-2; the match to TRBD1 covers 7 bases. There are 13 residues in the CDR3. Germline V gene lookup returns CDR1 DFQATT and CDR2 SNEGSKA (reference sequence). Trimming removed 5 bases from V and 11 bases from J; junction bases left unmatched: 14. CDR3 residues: CSAVGQATNRYTF. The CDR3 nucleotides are TGCAGTGCTGTTGGACAGGCGACGAATAGATACACCTTC.

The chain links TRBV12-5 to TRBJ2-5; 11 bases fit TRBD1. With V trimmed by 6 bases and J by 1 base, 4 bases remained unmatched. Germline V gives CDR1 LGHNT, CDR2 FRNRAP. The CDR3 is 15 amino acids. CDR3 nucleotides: TGTGCTAGTGGCCCTGGACAGGGGGCCCAAGAGACCCAGTACTTC. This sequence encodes CASGPGQGAQETQYF.

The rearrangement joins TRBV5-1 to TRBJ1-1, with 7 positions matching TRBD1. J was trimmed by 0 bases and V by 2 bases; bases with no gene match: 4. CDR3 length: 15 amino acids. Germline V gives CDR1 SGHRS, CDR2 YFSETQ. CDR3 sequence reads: CASSLGDRMNTEAFF. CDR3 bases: TGCGCCAGCAGCTTAGGGGACAGAATGAACACTGAAGCTTTCTTT.

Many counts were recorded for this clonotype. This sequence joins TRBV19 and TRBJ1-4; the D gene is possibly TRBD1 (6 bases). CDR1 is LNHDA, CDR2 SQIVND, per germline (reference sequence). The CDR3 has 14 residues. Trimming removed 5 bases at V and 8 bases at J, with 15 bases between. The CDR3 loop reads CASSLRGGEEKLFF. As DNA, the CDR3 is TGTGCCAGTAGTCTCAGGGGAGGAGAAGAAAAACTGTTTTTT.

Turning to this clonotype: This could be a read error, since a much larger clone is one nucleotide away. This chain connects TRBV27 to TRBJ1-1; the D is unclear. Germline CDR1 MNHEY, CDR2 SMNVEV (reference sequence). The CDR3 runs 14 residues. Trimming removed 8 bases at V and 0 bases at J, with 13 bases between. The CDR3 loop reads CASGPGLLNTEAFF. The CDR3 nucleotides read TGTGCCAGCGGTCCCGGACTGCTGAACACTGAAGCTTTCTTT.

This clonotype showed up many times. The DNA for the CDR3 is TGCAGCGTCGGGGCAATTAACTATGGCTACACCTTC. It codes for CSVGAINYGYTF. The chain joins TRBV29-1 to TRBJ1-2; D is possibly TRBD1 (5 bases). Germline assignment: CDR1 SQVTM and CDR2 ANQGSEA. V lost 6 bases, J lost 1 base, and 9 bases lay in between. CDR3 size: 12 residues.

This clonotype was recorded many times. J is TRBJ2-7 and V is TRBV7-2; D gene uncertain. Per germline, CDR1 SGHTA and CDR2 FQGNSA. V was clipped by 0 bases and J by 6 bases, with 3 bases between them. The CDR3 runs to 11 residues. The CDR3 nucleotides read TGTGCCAGCAGCTTAGCCGGCGAGCAGTACTTC. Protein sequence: CASSLAGEQYF.

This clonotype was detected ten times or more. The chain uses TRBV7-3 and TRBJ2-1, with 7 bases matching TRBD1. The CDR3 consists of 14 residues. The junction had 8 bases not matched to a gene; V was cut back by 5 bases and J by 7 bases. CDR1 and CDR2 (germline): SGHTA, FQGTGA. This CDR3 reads CASSPGGTRNEQFF. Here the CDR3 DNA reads TGTGCCAGCAGCCCAGGGGGAACGAGGAATGAGCAGTTCTTC.

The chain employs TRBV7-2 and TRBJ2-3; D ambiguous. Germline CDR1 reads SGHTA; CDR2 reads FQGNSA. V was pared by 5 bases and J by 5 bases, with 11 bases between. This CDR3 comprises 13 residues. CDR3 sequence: CASSPLPGDTQYF. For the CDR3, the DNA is TGTGCCAGCAGCCCCCTCCCCGGAGATACGCAGTATTTT.

The CDR3 nucleotides read TGCGCCAGCAGCTTGATGGTAACGGGTCGGGAGCAGTTCTTC. Translated, it gives CASSLMVTGREQFF. This chain links TRBV5-1 with TRBJ2-1; D not certain. V lost 1 base and J 10 bases, leaving 15 bases between the germline ends. In germline, CDR1 is SGHRS, CDR2 YFSETQ. There are 14 residues in the CDR3. The full variable domain, rest sourced from reference TRBV5-1 and TRBJ2-1, is KAGVTQTPRYLIKTRGQQVTLSCSPISGHRSVSWYQQTPGQGLQFLFEYFSETQRNKGNFPGRFSGRQFSNSRSEMNVSTLELGDSALYLCASSLMVTGREQFFGPGTRLTVL.

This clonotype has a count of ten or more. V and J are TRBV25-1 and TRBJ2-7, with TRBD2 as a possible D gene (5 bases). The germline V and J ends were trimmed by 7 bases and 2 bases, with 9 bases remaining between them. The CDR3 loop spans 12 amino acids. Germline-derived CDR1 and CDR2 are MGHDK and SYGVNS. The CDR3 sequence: CASKAETYEQYF. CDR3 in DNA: TGTGCCAGCAAAGCGGAGACCTACGAGCAGTACTTC.

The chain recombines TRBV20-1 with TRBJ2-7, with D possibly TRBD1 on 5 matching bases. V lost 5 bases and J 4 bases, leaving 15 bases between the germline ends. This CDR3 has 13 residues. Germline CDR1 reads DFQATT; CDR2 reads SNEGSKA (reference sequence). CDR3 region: CSALETGTYEQYF. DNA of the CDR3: TGCAGTGCTCTCGAAACAGGAACTTACGAGCAGTACTTC.

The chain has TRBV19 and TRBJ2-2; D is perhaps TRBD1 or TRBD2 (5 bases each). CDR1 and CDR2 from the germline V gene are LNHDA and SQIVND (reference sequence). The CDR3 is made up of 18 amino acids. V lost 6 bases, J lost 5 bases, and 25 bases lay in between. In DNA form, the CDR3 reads TGTGCCAGTAGGACCCCGTCGTGGGCAGGGAGAGAAACCGGGGAGCTGTTTTTT. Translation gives CASRTPSWAGRETGELFF. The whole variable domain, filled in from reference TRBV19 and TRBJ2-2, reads DGGITQSPKYLFRKEGQNVTLSCEQNLNHDAMYWYRQDPGQGLRLIYYSQIVNDFQKGDIAEGYSVSREKKESFPLTVTSAQKNPTAFYLCASRTPSWAGRETGELFFGEGSRLTVL.

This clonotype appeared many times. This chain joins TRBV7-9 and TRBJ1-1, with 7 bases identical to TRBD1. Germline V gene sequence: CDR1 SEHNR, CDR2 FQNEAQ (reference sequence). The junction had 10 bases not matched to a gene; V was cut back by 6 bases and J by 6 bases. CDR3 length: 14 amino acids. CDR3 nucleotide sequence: TGTGCCAGCAGACCCCCGGGACAGCGTGCTGAAGCTTTCTTT. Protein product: CASRPPGQRAEAFF.